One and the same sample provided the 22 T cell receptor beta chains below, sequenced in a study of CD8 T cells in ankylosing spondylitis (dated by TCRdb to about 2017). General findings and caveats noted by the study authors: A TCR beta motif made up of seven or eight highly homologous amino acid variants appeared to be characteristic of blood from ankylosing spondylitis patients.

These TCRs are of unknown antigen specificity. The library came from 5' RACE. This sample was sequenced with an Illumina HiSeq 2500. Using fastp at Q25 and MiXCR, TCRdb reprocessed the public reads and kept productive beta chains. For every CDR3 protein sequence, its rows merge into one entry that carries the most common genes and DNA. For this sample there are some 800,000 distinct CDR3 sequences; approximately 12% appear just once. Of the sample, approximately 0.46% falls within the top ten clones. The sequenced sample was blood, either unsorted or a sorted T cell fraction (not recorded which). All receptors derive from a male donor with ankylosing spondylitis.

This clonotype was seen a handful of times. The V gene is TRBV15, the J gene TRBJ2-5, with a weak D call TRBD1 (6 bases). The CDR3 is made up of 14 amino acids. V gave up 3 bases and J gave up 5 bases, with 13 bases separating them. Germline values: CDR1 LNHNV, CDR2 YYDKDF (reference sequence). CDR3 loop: CATSSGGLWETQYF. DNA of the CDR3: TGTGCCACCAGCAGTGGGGGCCTATGGGAGACCCAGTACTTC.

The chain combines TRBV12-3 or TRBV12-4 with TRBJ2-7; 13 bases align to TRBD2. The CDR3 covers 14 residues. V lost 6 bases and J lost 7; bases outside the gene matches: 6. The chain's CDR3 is CASSRLAGGKEQYF. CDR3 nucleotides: TGTGCCAGCAGCCGACTAGCGGGAGGCAAAGAGCAGTACTTC.

This chain's CDR3 is CASSSQGGKVSSPLHF. The CDR3 nucleotides are TGTGCCAGCAGCTCTCAAGGGGGGAAGGTCTCTTCACCCCTCCACTTT. The chain recombines TRBV7-2 with TRBJ1-6; tentatively, D is TRBD1 (6 bases). V was cut by 4 bases and J by 9 bases, with 19 bases left in between. Per the germline V gene, CDR1 is SGHTA and CDR2 is FQGNSA. CDR3 size: 16 residues. The full variable domain, completed using reference TRBV7-2 and TRBJ1-6, is GAGVSQSPSNKVTEKGKDVELRCDPISGHTALYWYRQSLGQGLEFLIYFQGNSAPDKSGLPSDRFSAERTGGSVSTLTIQRTQQEDSAVYLCASSSQGGKVSSPLHFGNGTRLTVT.

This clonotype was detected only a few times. The CDR3 reads CASSFRGAPTGELFF. In DNA, the CDR3 is TGTGCCAGCAGTTTCCGGGGGGCCCCCACCGGGGAGCTGTTTTTT. The chain links TRBV12-3 or TRBV12-4 to TRBJ2-2; D perhaps matches TRBD2 (7 bases). CDR3 size: 15 residues. The V end lost 3 bases, the J end lost 4 bases, and 12 bases lay between the germline ends.

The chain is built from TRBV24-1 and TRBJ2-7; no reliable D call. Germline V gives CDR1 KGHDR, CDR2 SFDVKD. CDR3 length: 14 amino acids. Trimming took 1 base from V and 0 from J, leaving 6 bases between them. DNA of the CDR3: TGTGCCACCAGTGATTTTCGAGACTCCTACGAGCAGTACTTC. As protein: CATSDFRDSYEQYF.

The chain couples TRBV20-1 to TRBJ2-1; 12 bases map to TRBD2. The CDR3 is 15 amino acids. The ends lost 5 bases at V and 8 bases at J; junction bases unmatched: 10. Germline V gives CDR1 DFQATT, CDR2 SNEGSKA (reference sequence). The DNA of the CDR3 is TGCAGTGCTCCCGCTCTAGCGGGAGGGCAATATGAGCAGTTCTTC. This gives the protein CSAPALAGGQYEQFF.

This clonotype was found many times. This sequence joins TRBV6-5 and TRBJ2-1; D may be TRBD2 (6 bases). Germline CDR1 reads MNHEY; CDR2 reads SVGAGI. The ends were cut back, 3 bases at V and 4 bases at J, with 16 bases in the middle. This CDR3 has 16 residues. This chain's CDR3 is CASSYDGRSQYNEQFF. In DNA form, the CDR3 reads TGTGCCAGCAGTTATGACGGGAGATCCCAATACAATGAGCAGTTCTTC.

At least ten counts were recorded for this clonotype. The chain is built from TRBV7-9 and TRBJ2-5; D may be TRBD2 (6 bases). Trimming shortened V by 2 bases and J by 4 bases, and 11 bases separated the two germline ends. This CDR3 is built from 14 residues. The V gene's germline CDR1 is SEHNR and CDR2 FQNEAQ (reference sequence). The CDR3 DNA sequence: TGTGCCAGCAGCTTAAATGGAGGGCGAGAGACCCAGTACTTC. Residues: CASSLNGGRETQYF.

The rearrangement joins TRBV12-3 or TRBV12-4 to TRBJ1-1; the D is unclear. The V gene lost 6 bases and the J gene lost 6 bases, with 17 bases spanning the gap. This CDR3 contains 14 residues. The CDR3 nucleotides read TGTGCCAGCAGGGGTCGTTTGGCAGTCCCTGAAGCTTTCTTT. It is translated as CASRGRLAVPEAFF.

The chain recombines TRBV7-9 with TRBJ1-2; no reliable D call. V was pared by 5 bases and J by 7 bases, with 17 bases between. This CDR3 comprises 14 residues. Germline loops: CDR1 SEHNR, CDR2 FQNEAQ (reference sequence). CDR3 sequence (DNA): TGTGCCAGCAGCCCGGGTGCGATCGTCGGTGGCTACACCTTC. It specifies CASSPGAIVGGYTF.

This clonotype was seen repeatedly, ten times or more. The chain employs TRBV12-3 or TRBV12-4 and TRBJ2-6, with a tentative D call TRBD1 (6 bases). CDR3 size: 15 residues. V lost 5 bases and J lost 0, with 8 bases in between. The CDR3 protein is CASSGTYSGANVLTF. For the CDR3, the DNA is TGTGCCAGCAGTGGGACATACTCTGGGGCCAACGTCCTGACTTTC.

CDR3 residues: CASSSGRGQGQYF. The CDR3 DNA follows: TGTGCCAGCAGCTCTGGGAGGGGACAGGGACAGTATTTT. J is TRBJ2-3 and V is TRBV11-2, with 9 bases identical to TRBD1. The CDR3 length is 13 residues. V trimming: 4 bases; J trimming: 12 bases; junction bases outside the gene matches: 8. CDR1 is SGHAT and CDR2 is FQNNGV in the germline V gene.

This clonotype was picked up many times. CDR3: CSVEGSAETQYF. The CDR3 coding sequence is TGCAGCGTTGAAGGGAGCGCTGAGACCCAGTACTTC. This sequence joins TRBV29-1 and TRBJ2-5; D gene uncertain. This CDR3 is built from 12 residues. Trimming took off 1 base at V and 5 bases at J, with 8 bases between the two ends. CDR1 SQVTM and CDR2 ANQGSEA come from the germline V gene.

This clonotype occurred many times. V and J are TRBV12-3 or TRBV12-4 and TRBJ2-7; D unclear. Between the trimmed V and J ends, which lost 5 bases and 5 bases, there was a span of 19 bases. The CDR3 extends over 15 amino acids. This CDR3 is CASSESWIIPNEQYF. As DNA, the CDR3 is TGTGCCAGCAGTGAATCGTGGATAATCCCGAACGAGCAGTACTTC.

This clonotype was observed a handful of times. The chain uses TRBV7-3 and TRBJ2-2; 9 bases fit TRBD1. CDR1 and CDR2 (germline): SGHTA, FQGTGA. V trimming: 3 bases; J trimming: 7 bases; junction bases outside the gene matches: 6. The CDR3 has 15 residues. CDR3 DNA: TGTGCCAGCAGCTTCAACAGGGGGCCCGGCGGGGAGCTGTTTTTT. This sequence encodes CASSFNRGPGGELFF.

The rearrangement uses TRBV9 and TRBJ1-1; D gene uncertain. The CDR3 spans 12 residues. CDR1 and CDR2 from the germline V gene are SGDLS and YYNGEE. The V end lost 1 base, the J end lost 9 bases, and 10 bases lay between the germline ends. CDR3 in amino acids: CASSVLREKAFF. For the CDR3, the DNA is TGTGCCAGCAGCGTACTCCGGGAGAAAGCTTTCTTT.

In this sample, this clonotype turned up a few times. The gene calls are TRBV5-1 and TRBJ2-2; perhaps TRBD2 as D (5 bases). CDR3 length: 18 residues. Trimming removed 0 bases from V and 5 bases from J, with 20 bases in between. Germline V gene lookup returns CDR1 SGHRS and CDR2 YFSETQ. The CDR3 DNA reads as TGCGCCAGCAGCTTGGGACAAGACCCCTCGGGGTTAACCGGGGAGCTGTTTTTT. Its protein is CASSLGQDPSGLTGELFF. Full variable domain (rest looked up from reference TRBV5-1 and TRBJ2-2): KAGVTQTPRYLIKTRGQQVTLSCSPISGHRSVSWYQQTPGQGLQFLFEYFSETQRNKGNFPGRFSGRQFSNSRSEMNVSTLELGDSALYLCASSLGQDPSGLTGELFFGEGSRLTVL.

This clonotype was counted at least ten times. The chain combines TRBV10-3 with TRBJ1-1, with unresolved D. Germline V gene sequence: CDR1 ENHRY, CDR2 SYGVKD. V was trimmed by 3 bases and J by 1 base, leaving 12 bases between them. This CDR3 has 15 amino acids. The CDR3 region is CAISETTSPNTEAFF. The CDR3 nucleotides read TGTGCCATCAGTGAAACGACCAGTCCGAACACTGAAGCTTTCTTT.

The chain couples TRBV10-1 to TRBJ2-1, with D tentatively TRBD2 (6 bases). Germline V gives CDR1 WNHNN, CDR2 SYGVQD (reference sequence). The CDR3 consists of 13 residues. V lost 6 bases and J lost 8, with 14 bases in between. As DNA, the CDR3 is TGCGCCAGCAGCGGGACTTTACAAGATGAGCAGTTCTTC. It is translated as CASSGTLQDEQFF.

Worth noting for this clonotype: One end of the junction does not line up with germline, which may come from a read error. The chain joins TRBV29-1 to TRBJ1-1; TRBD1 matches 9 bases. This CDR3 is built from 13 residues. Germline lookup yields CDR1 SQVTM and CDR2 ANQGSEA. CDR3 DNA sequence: TGCGGCGTTGAGACAGGGGGGGAAACTGAAGCTTTCTTT. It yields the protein CGVETGGETEAFF.

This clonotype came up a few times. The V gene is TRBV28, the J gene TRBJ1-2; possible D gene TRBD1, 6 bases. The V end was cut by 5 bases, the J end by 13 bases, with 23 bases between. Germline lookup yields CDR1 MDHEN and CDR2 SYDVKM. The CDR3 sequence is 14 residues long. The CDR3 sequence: CASSADPLGQFRTF. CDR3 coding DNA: TGTGCCAGCAGTGCCGACCCCCTAGGACAGTTCCGCACCTTC.

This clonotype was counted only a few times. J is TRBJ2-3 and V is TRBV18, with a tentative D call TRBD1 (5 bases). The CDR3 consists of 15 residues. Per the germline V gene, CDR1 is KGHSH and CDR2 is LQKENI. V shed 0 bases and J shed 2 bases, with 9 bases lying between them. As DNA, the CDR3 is TGTGCCAGCTCACCACCGGAGACAGACACAGATACGCAGTATTTT. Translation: CASSPPETDTDTQYF. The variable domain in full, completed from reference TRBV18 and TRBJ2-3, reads NAGVMQNPRHLVRRRGQEARLRCSPMKGHSHVYWYRQLPEEGLKFMVYLQKENIIDESGMPKERFSAEFPKEGPSILRIQQVVRGDSAAYFCASSPPETDTDTQYFGPGTRLTVL.